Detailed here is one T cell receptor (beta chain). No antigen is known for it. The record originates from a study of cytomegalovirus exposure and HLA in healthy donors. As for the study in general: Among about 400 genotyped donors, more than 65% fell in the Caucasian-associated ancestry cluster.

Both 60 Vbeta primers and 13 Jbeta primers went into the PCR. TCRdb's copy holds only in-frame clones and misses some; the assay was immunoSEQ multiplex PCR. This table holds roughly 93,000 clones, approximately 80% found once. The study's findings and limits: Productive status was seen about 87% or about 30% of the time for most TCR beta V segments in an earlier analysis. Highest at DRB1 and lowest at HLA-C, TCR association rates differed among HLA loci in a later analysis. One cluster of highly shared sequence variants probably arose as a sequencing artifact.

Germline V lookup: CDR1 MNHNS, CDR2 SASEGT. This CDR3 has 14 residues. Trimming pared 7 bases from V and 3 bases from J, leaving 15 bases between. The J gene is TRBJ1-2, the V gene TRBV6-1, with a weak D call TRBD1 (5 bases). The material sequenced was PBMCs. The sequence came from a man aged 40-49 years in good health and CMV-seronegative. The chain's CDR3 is CASTGVVADYGYTF. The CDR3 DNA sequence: TGTGCCAGCACGGGGGTAGTCGCAGACTATGGCTACACCTTC.